This paragraph covers one T cell receptor beta chain sequence. The data belong to a study of blood T cell repertoires in COVID-19. Study details: Collection of acute and convalescent COVID-19 samples took place in the United States, Italy and Spain. PBMCs, B-cell-depleted T cells, or T cells provided the cDNA or gDNA that made up the material.

Per the study methods: Estimation of nucleated cell counts relied on the amplification of reference gene primers. Repertoires were generated with immunoSEQ multiplex PCR, while TCRdb's copy carries only in-frame clones and drops some. That table is the source of V, J and clone size, and D and trimming were worked out from the DNA. The sample carries around 130,000 clones, approximately 81% recorded once. Trimming stripped 1 base from V and 1 base from J, with 13 bases between. The CDR3 sequence is 16 residues long. Looked up from germline, CDR1 is SGHRS and CDR2 is YFSETQ. Sequencing used peripheral blood. The clonotype originates from a man aged 55-75 years with acute or convalescent COVID-19. The chain carries TRBV5-1 and TRBJ2-3; D is possibly TRBD2 (6 bases). This CDR3 reads CASSLRQGGGTDTQYF. The CDR3 DNA sequence: TGCGCCAGCAGCTTGCGGCAGGGAGGCGGCACAGATACGCAGTATTTT.